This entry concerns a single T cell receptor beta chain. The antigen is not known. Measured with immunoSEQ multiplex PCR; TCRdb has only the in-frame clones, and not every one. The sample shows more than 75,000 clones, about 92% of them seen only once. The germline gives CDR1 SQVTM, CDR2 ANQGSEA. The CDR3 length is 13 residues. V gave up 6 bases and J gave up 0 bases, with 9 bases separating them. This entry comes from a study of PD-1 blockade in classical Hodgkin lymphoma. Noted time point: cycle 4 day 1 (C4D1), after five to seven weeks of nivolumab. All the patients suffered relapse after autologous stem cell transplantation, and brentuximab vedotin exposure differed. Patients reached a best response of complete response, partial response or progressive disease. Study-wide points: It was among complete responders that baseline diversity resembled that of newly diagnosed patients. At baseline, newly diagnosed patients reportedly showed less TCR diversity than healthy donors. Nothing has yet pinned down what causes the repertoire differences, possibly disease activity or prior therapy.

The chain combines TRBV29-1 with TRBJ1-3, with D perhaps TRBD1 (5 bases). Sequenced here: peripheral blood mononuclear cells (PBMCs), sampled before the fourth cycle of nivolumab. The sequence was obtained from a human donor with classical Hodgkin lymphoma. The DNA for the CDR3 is TGCAGCGTCGAGACAGACTCTGGAAACACCATATATTTT. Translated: CSVETDSGNTIYF.